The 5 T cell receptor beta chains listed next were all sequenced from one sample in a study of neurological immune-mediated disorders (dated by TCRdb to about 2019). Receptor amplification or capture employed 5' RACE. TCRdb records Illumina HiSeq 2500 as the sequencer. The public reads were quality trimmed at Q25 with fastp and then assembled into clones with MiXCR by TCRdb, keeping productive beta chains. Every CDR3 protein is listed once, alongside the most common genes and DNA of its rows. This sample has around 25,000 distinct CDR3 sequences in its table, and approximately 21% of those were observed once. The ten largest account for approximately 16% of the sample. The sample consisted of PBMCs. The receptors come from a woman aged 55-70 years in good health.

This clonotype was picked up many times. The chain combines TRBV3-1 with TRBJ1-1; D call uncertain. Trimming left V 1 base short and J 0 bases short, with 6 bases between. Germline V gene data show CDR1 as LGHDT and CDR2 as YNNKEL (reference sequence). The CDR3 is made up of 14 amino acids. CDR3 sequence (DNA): TGTGCCAGCAGCCAAGGTCGGGTGAACACTGAAGCTTTCTTT. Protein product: CASSQGRVNTEAFF.

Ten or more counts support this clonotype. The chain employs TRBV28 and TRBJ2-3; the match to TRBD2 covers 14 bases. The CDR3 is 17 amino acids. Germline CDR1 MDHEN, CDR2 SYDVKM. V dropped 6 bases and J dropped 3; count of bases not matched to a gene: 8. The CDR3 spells CASRSSGTSGRTDTQYF. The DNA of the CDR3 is TGTGCCAGCAGATCCTCCGGGACTAGCGGGAGAACAGATACGCAGTATTTT.

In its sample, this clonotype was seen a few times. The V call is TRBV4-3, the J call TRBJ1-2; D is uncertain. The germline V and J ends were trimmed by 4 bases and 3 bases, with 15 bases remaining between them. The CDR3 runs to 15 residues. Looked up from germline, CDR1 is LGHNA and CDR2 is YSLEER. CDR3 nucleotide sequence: TGCGCCAGCAGCCCAACGCGACGGGGATACTATGGCTACACCTTC. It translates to CASSPTRRGYYGYTF.

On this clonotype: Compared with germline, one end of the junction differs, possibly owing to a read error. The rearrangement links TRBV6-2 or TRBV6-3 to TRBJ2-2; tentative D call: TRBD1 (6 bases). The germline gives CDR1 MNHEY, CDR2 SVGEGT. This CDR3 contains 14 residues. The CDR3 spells CASLKTGDTGEQFF. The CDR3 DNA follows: TGTGCCAGCTTGAAGACCGGGGACACCGGGGAGCAGTTTTTT.

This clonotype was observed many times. CDR3 sequence: CASSYVQGAIGELFF. As DNA, the CDR3 is TGTGCCAGCAGTTACGTTCAGGGGGCAATCGGGGAGCTGTTTTTT. The chain couples TRBV6-2 or TRBV6-3 to TRBJ2-2; 8 nucleotides align to TRBD1. CDR1 is MNHEY, CDR2 SVGEGT, per germline. V shed 2 bases, J shed 7 bases, and the junction held 6 bases outside the gene matches. The CDR3 is made up of 15 amino acids.